One and the same sample provided the 11 T cell receptor beta chains below, sequenced in a study of response to subunit inactivated influenza vaccine. TCRdb passed the RT-PCR reads through MiXCR, listing each CDR3 protein once. The sample includes approximately 300,000 distinct CDR3 sequences, roughly 22% of them seen just once. The sequencing here drew on PBMCs from blood, taken about 20 months after vaccination. The receptors derive from a man between 45 and 75 years old who received an inactivated influenza vaccine.

This clonotype has a handful of counts. The chain recombines TRBV6-5 with TRBJ1-2; 7 nucleotides agree with TRBD1. V dropped 1 base and J dropped 1; count of bases not matched to a gene: 12. CDR3 size: 18 residues. The germline gives CDR1 MNHEY, CDR2 SVGAGI. The CDR3 DNA follows: TGTGCCAGCAGTTACTTTATCTTTGGGACAGCAGATAACTATGGCTACACCTTC. This codes for CASSYFIFGTADNYGYTF.

This rearrangement joins TRBV29-1 to TRBJ2-1; D is uncertain. This CDR3 has 17 residues. Between the trimmed V and J ends, which lost 5 bases and 0 bases, there was a span of 20 bases. Germline V gene data show CDR1 as SQVTM and CDR2 as ANQGSEA. CDR3: CSVRLNSGSGSYNEQFF. The CDR3 DNA sequence: TGCAGCGTTAGATTAAATTCCGGATCAGGCTCCTACAATGAGCAGTTCTTC.

There are a few counts of this clonotype. The CDR3 reads CSATILADSYNEQFF. CDR3 nucleotides: TGCAGTGCCACGATACTAGCGGACTCCTACAATGAGCAGTTCTTC. The chain uses TRBV20-1 and TRBJ2-1; 8 nucleotides agree with TRBD2. Losses at the gene ends were 6 bases for V and 0 bases for J; bases not matched to a gene: 7. From germline, CDR1 is DFQATT and CDR2 SNEGSKA (reference sequence). There are 15 residues in the CDR3.

This clonotype has a handful of counts. Mismatch with germline at one junction end may stem from a read error. The chain recombines TRBV7-1 with TRBJ1-4; the D is unclear. TRBV7-1 is marked as an open reading frame, function uncertain. The CDR3 runs to 15 residues. The CDR3 coding sequence is TGTGCCAGCAGCCCAGCCTCCCTCACTAATGAAAAACTGTTTTTT. Translating gives CASSPASLTNEKLFF.

This chain joins TRBV6-1 and TRBJ1-5; D gene uncertain. Germline V gene lookup returns CDR1 MNHNS and CDR2 SASEGT. Deletions cut 4 bases from V and 2 bases from J, with 9 bases between. The CDR3 totals 14 residues. The CDR3 DNA is TGTGCCAGCAGTGCTAGCCAGGGCAATCAGCCCCAGCATTTT. It codes for CASSASQGNQPQHF.

Remarks on this clonotype: A much larger clone is a single base away; this may be a read error. The chain is built from TRBV7-9 and TRBJ1-1, with 7 positions matching TRBD1. This CDR3 spans 15 amino acids. Per germline, CDR1 SEHNR and CDR2 FQNEAQ (reference sequence). The J segment lost 0 bases and the V segment lost 7 bases, leaving 8 bases of the junction unmatched. CDR3 loop: CASIAPTGVNTEAFF. In nucleotides, the CDR3 is TGTGCCAGCATTGCCCCCACAGGGGTGAACACTGAAGCTTTCTTT.

This clonotype was observed a handful of times. This chain connects TRBV7-2 to TRBJ2-7; D is uncertain. The germline V gene has CDR1 SGHTA and CDR2 FQGNSA. This CDR3 comprises 13 residues. Trimming removed 5 bases at V and 6 bases at J, with 14 bases between. DNA of the CDR3: TGTGCCAGCAGCCTAAGCACGGCGTCCGAGCAGTACTTC. This encodes CASSLSTASEQYF. Using reference TRBV7-2 and TRBJ2-7 for the parts outside the CDR3, the full variable domain is GAGVSQSPSNKVTEKGKDVELRCDPISGHTALYWYRQSLGQGLEFLIYFQGNSAPDKSGLPSDRFSAERTGGSVSTLTIQRTQQEDSAVYLCASSLSTASEQYFGPGTRLTVT.

The chain uses TRBV12-3 or TRBV12-4 and TRBJ1-1, with 7 bases aligning to TRBD1. Unmatched junction bases numbered 3, after V lost 4 bases and J lost 10 bases. This CDR3 region has 11 residues. In DNA form, the CDR3 reads TGTGCCAGCAGTTCAGGGGGGTTAGCTTTCTTT. Translated, it gives CASSSGGLAFF.

The chain has TRBV7-9 and TRBJ2-7; 10 positions agree with TRBD2. The CDR3 contains 15 residues. J was trimmed by 4 bases and V by 1 base; bases with no gene match: 4. Per germline, CDR1 SEHNR and CDR2 FQNEAQ (reference sequence). The CDR3, as DNA: TGTGCCAGCAGCTTAGGGACTAGCGGACTGTACGAGCAGTACTTC. This encodes CASSLGTSGLYEQYF.

This clonotype came up many times. The chain links TRBV7-9 to TRBJ1-6, with TRBD1 as a possible D gene (6 bases). Germline CDR1 reads SEHNR; CDR2 reads FQNEAQ (reference sequence). The V and J ends lost 1 base and 7 bases respectively, with 14 bases between them. The CDR3 length is 16 residues. The CDR3, as DNA: TGTGCCAGCAGCTTAGGTGGCAGGGGCTCCAATTCACCCCTCCACTTT. Its protein product is CASSLGGRGSNSPLHF. Using reference TRBV7-9 and TRBJ1-6 for the parts outside the CDR3, the full variable domain is DTGVSQNPRHKITKRGQNVTFRCDPISEHNRLYWYRQTLGQGPEFLTYFQNEAQLEKSRLLSDRFSAERPKGSFSTLEIQRTEQGDSAMYLCASSLGGRGSNSPLHFGNGTRLTVT.

This clonotype was detected a few times. This chain links TRBV18 with TRBJ1-1; no definite D call. V lost 1 base and J 2 bases, leaving 11 bases between the germline ends. Germline CDR1 reads KGHSH; CDR2 reads LQKENI. The CDR3 consists of 15 residues. The CDR3 nucleotides read TGTGCCAGCTCACCACTTGGGCAGCCCAACACTGAAGCTTTCTTT. Its protein is CASSPLGQPNTEAFF.